This entry lists 20 T cell receptor beta chains sequenced from one sample in a study of T cell responses to AZD1222 COVID-19 vaccine. Produced via immunoSEQ multiplex PCR; TCRdb's table is partial and in-frame only. The sample shows roughly 53,000 clones, about 88% of them seen only once. The sequencing here drew on peripheral blood, taken on day 0 of AZD1222 vaccination. The receptors come from an adult in good health.

The chain recombines TRBV28 with TRBJ2-7, with 10 bases that match TRBD1. The CDR3 spans 13 residues. Losses at the gene ends were 6 bases for V and 12 bases for J; bases not matched to a gene: 11. Per the germline V gene, CDR1 is MDHEN and CDR2 is SYDVKM. The CDR3 protein is CASRPTPDRGRYF. The CDR3 nucleotides read TGTGCCAGCAGACCAACCCCGGACAGGGGGAGGTACTTC. The full variable domain, rest sourced from reference TRBV28 and TRBJ2-7, is DVKVTQSSRYLVKRTGEKVFLECVQDMDHENMFWYRQDPGLGLRLIYFSYDVKMKEKGDIPEGYSVSREKKERFSLILESASTNQTSMYLCASRPTPDRGRYFGPGTRLTVT.

This clone appeared a single time. The genes are TRBV5-4 and TRBJ1-2, with TRBD1 identical over 10 bases. CDR1 SGHNT and CDR2 YYREEE come from the germline V gene (reference sequence). J was trimmed by 13 bases and V by 0 bases; bases with no gene match: 9. CDR3 size: 14 residues. CDR3 protein: CASSLVSGQGDGTF. For the CDR3, the DNA is TGTGCCAGCAGCTTGGTCTCCGGACAGGGGGATGGCACCTTC.

This rearrangement joins TRBV11-2 to TRBJ1-2, with 8 positions matching TRBD1. Germline assignment: CDR1 SGHAT and CDR2 FQNNGV. The length of the CDR3 is 16 residues. V shed 5 bases, J shed 2 bases, and the junction held 10 bases outside the gene matches. CDR3 protein: CASSPIRTGTNYGYTF. CDR3 bases: TGTGCCAGCAGCCCCATTAGGACAGGGACCAACTATGGCTACACCTTC.

The count of this clone is one. V usage is TRBV28 and J usage is TRBJ1-4, with a possible D match to TRBD1 (5 bases). The CDR3 sequence is 17 residues long. The ends were cut back, 7 bases at V and 3 bases at J, with 21 bases in the middle. The germline V gene encodes CDR1 MDHEN and CDR2 SYDVKM. The DNA for the CDR3 is TGTGCCAGCACCACGTGGGGGAGGGATCCGCCTAATGAAAAACTGTTTTTT. Its protein product is CASTTWGRDPPNEKLFF.

V and J are TRBV7-2 and TRBJ2-7; D unclear. V was pared by 3 bases and J by 1 base, with 13 bases between. The germline CDR1 and CDR2 sequences are SGHTA and FQGNSA. The length of the CDR3 is 15 residues. CDR3 in DNA: TGTGCCAGCAGCTTCTCACTACAGACTTCCTACGAGCAGTACTTC. Amino acids: CASSFSLQTSYEQYF.

The rearrangement uses TRBV5-1 and TRBJ2-7, with 7 bases matching TRBD1. V dropped 0 bases and J dropped 4; count of bases not matched to a gene: 7. This CDR3 contains 15 residues. The germline CDR1 and CDR2 sequences are SGHRS and YFSETQ. The CDR3 reads CASSLDGTEVYEQYF. As DNA, the CDR3 is TGCGCCAGCAGCTTGGATGGGACAGAAGTTTACGAGCAGTACTTC.

The chain recombines TRBV6-2 or TRBV6-3 with TRBJ1-1; the D gene is possibly TRBD1 (6 bases). The V gene's germline CDR1 is MNHEY and CDR2 SVGEGT. The V end lost 0 bases, the J end lost 2 bases, and 25 bases lay between the germline ends. The length of the CDR3 is 20 residues. CDR3 sequence reads: CASSYSTRVGAGVGNTEAFF. CDR3 coding DNA: TGTGCCAGCAGTTACTCAACTAGGGTAGGGGCAGGGGTCGGTAACACTGAAGCTTTCTTT.

CDR3 loop: CASSLGQNPYEQYF. The CDR3 bases are TGTGCCAGCAGCTTGGGACAGAACCCCTACGAGCAGTACTTC. The chain employs TRBV11-3 and TRBJ2-7, with TRBD1 matching 7 bases. V was clipped by 3 bases and J by 2 bases; unmatched bases: 4. Germline V lookup: CDR1 SGHNT, CDR2 YENEEA. The CDR3 is 14 amino acids.

The V and J genes are TRBV2 and TRBJ1-5; D unclear. This CDR3 spans 11 amino acids. The germline CDR1 and CDR2 sequences are SNHLY and FYNNEI. V was shortened by 8 bases and J by 4 bases, with 6 bases between the two germline ends. For the CDR3, the DNA is TGTGCCAGCGGTTTAAATCAGCCCCAGCATTTT. Translation: CASGLNQPQHF. Based on the CDR3 plus reference TRBV2 and TRBJ1-5, the full variable domain is EPEVTQTPSHQVTQMGQEVILRCVPISNHLYFYWYRQILGQKVEFLVSFYNNEISEKSEIFDDQFSVERPDGSNFTLKIRSTKLEDSAMYFCASGLNQPQHFGDGTRLSIL.

V gene TRBV3-1 (or the pseudogene TRBV3-2) combines with J gene TRBJ1-2; D gene unclear. The V gene's germline CDR1 is LGHDT and CDR2 YNNKEL (reference sequence). The V end lost 1 base, the J end lost 5 bases, and 8 bases lay between the germline ends. CDR3 length equals 13 residues. The CDR3 DNA is TGTGCCAGCAGCCAAGGCGGGATATATGGCTACACCTTC. Amino acids: CASSQGGIYGYTF.

The chain carries TRBV6-2 or TRBV6-3 and TRBJ1-2; a possible D gene is TRBD1 (5 bases). This CDR3 is 15 amino acids long. Germline V lookup: CDR1 MNHEY, CDR2 SVGEGT. V was cut by 6 bases and J by 2 bases, with 16 bases left in between. The CDR3 is CASSKNRNFNYGYTF. CDR3 bases: TGTGCCAGCAGCAAAAACAGGAATTTCAACTATGGCTACACCTTC.

The chain joins TRBV9 to TRBJ2-1; 9 nucleotides align to TRBD2. J lost 0 bases, V lost 4 bases, and 8 bases had no gene match. Germline V gene lookup returns CDR1 SGDLS and CDR2 YYNGEE. There are 17 residues in the CDR3. CDR3 residues: CASSPRLAVSSYNEQFF. The DNA of the CDR3 is TGTGCCAGCAGCCCCCGACTAGCGGTGAGCTCCTACAATGAGCAGTTCTTC.

Concerning this clone itself: This sample also contains other DNA sequences that code for the same CDR3. The CDR3: CASSLGKNTEAFF. The CDR3 DNA follows: TGTGCCAGCAGCTTGGGGAAGAACACTGAAGCTTTCTTT. V usage is TRBV11-3 and J usage is TRBJ1-1; D is uncertain. V was trimmed by 3 bases and J by 1 base, leaving 6 bases between them. CDR3 length: 13 residues. Germline CDR1 SGHNT, CDR2 YENEEA.

The chain carries TRBV28 and TRBJ1-5; 8 bases are a match to TRBD1. Germline-derived CDR1 and CDR2 are MDHEN and SYDVKM. CDR3 length: 17 amino acids. The junction had 15 bases not matched to a gene; V was cut back by 6 bases and J by 5 bases. This chain's CDR3 is CASSLSGGHLSYQPQHF. CDR3 bases: TGTGCCAGCAGCCTGTCAGGGGGCCACCTATCCTATCAGCCCCAGCATTTT.

The V call is TRBV7-9, the J call TRBJ1-1, with D possibly TRBD1 on 5 matching bases. Germline loops: CDR1 SEHNR, CDR2 FQNEAQ (reference sequence). V was shortened by 1 base and J by 11 bases, with 20 bases between the two germline ends. The CDR3 contains 15 residues. Here the CDR3 reads CASSLGLGAGYGAFF. CDR3 coding DNA: TGTGCCAGCAGCTTAGGGTTAGGGGCTGGTTACGGGGCTTTCTTT.

The CDR3 loop is CASSQTPGTYGYTF. CDR3 sequence (DNA): TGTGCCAGCAGCCAGACCCCAGGCACCTATGGCTACACCTTC. The chain has TRBV3-1 (or the pseudogene TRBV3-2) and TRBJ1-2; D remains ambiguous. Germline CDR1 LGHDT, CDR2 YNNKEL (reference sequence). Trimming shortened V by 3 bases and J by 4 bases, and 12 bases separated the two germline ends. The CDR3 loop spans 14 amino acids.

This clone was detected a few times. The chain joins TRBV19 to TRBJ1-2, with D hard to call. CDR3 length equals 12 residues. V dropped 8 bases and J dropped 2 bases, with 9 bases sitting between them. Germline lookup yields CDR1 LNHDA and CDR2 SQIVND (reference sequence). CDR3 nucleotide sequence: TGTGCCAGTTATGGGGAAAACTATGGCTACACCTTC. This codes for CASYGENYGYTF.

This clone has only a few counts. J is TRBJ2-1 and V is TRBV18; D may be TRBD1 (5 bases). V was shortened by 0 bases and J by 8 bases, with 11 bases between the two germline ends. CDR1 and CDR2 from the germline V gene are KGHSH and LQKENI. This CDR3 has 14 amino acids. CDR3 residues: CASSPPVGADEQFF. Written as DNA, the CDR3 is TGTGCCAGCTCACCACCGGTAGGGGCCGATGAGCAGTTCTTC. The variable domain in full, with the rest retrieved from reference TRBV18 and TRBJ2-1, is NAGVMQNPRHLVRRRGQEARLRCSPMKGHSHVYWYRQLPEEGLKFMVYLQKENIIDESGMPKERFSAEFPKEGPSILRIQQVVRGDSAAYFCASSPPVGADEQFFGPGTRLTVL.

The J gene is TRBJ2-1, the V gene TRBV12-5; D gene uncertain. This CDR3 contains 15 residues. V shed 1 base and J shed 15 bases, with 22 bases lying between them. In germline, CDR1 is LGHNT, CDR2 FRNRAP. The CDR3: CASGLDAGPLGLRFF. In DNA, the CDR3 is TGTGCTAGTGGTTTGGATGCCGGGCCTCTGGGGTTGAGGTTCTTC.

This chain connects TRBV19 to TRBJ2-1; 10 bases are shared with TRBD2. CDR1 LNHDA and CDR2 SQIVND come from the germline V gene (reference sequence). The CDR3 is made up of 15 amino acids. The trim removed 4 bases at V and 5 bases at J, leaving 5 bases unmatched. The chain's CDR3 is CASSRLAGGDNEQFF. The CDR3 coding sequence is TGTGCCAGTAGTAGGTTAGCGGGAGGAGACAATGAGCAGTTCTTC.